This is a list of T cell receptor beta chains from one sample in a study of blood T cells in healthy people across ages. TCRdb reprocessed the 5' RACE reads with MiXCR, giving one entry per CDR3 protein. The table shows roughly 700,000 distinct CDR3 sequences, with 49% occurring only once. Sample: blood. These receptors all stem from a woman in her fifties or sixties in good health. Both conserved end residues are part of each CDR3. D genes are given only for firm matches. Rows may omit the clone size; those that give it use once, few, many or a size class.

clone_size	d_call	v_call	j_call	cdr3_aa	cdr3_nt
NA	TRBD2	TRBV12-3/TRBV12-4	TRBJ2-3	CASSSLLAGLSTDTQYF	TGTGCCAGCAGTTCACTCCTAGCGGGCCTTAGCACAGATACGCAGTATTTT
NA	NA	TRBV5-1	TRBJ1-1	CASSLPRLRDTEAFF	TGCGCCAGCAGCTTGCCCAGGTTAAGGGACACTGAAGCTTTCTTT
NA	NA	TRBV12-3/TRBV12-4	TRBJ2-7	CASSLRSGGVNEQYF	TGTGCCAGCAGTCTACGCTCCGGGGGCGTCAACGAGCAGTACTTC
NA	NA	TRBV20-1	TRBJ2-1	CSARDTRVEFF	TGCAGTGCTAGGGATACGAGAGTGGAGTTCTTC
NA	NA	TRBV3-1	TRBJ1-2	CASSQVPTTDGYTF	TGTGCCAGCAGCCAAGTACCTACGACAGACGGCTACACCTTC
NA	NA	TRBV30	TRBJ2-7	CAWSVVGAGEQYF	TGTGCCTGGAGTGTAGTGGGAGCGGGCGAGCAGTACTTC
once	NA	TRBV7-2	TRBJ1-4	CASSLYRPPNEKLFF	TGTGCCAGCAGCTTGTACAGGCCACCGAATGAAAAACTGTTTTTT
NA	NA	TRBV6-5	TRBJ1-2	CASSYAAELGYTF	TGTGCCAGCAGTTACGCGGCTGAACTTGGCTACACCTTC
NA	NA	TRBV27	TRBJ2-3	CASKEASTDTQYF	TGTGCCAGCAAGGAGGCTAGCACAGATACGCAGTATTTT
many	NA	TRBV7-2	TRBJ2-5	CASSYGGAGTGTQYF	TGTGCCAGCAGTTACGGAGGGGCGGGAACTGGGACCCAGTACTTC
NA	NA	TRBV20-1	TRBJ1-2	CSADTLGLDYGHTF	TGCAGTGCTGACACTTTAGGTTTGGACTATGGCCACACCTTC
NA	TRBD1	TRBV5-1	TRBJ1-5	CARSSQGPPGAQHF	TGCGCCCGCAGCTCACAGGGGCCACCGGGGGCCCAGCATTTT
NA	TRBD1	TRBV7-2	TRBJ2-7	CASRWTGGSYEQYF	TGTGCCAGCAGGTGGACAGGGGGTTCCTACGAGCAGTACTTC
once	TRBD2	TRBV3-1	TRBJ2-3	CASSHLSGAGVADTQYF	TGTGCCAGCAGCCATCTTTCGGGTGCGGGAGTCGCAGATACGCAGTATTTT
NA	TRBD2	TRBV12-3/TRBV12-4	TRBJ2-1	CASSPLAGGGDEQFF	TGTGCCAGCAGTCCGCTAGCGGGAGGTGGGGATGAGCAGTTCTTC
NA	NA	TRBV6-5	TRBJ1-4	CASSYSRRFAEKLFF	TGTGCCAGCAGTTACTCGAGGAGATTTGCTGAAAAACTGTTTTTT
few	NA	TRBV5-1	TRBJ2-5	CASSLVSEEETQYF	TGCGCCAGCAGCTTGGTGTCGGAAGAAGAGACCCAGTACTTC
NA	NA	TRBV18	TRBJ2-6	CASSPSESSGANVLTF	TGTGCCAGCTCACCATCGGAATCCTCTGGGGCCAACGTCCTGACTTTC
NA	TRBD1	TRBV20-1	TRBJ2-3	CSAGTGAYSTDTQYF	TGCAGTGCTGGAACAGGGGCGTACAGCACAGATACGCAGTATTTT
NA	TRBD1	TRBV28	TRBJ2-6	CASGPTGAGANVLTF	TGTGCCAGCGGCCCGACAGGGGCTGGGGCCAACGTCCTGACTTTC
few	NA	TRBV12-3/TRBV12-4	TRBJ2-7	CATAGRGGGTYEQYF	TGTGCCACCGCGGGTCGGGGAGGGGGCACCTACGAGCAGTACTTC
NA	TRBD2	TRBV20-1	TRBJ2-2	CSASTRTSGFDTGELFF	TGCAGTGCAAGTACTCGGACTAGCGGGTTTGACACCGGGGAGCTGTTTTTT
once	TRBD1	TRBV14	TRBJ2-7	CASSEGAFSYEQYF	TGTGCCAGCAGCGAGGGGGCCTTCTCCTACGAGCAGTACTTC
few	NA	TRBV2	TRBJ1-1	CVSSGGIGTEAFF	TGTGTCAGCAGCGGGGGGATCGGCACTGAAGCTTTCTTT
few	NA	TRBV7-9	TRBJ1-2	CASSVVREDYGYTF	TGTGCCAGCAGCGTAGTACGGGAAGACTATGGCTACACCTTC
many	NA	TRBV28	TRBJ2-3	CASSSPMKATDTQYF	TGTGCCAGCAGTTCCCCGATGAAGGCCACAGATACGCAGTATTTT
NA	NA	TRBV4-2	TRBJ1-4	CASSQEAWEVNDKLFF	TGTGCCAGCAGCCAAGAGGCTTGGGAGGTTAATGATAAACTGTTTTTT
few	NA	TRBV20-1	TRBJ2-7	CSARDPRQGGNEQYF	TGCAGTGCTAGAGATCCCAGGCAGGGGGGGAACGAGCAGTACTTC
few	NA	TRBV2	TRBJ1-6	CASTSGGDSPLHF	TGTGCCAGCACCTCGGGAGGAGATTCACCCCTCCACTTT
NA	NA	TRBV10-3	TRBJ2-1	CANAVHRGSSYNEQFF	TGTGCCAACGCTGTTCACAGAGGGAGCTCCTACAATGAGCAGTTCTTC
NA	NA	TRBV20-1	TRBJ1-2	CSASLTGNYGYTF	TGCAGTGCTAGCCTTACAGGGAACTATGGCTACACCTTC
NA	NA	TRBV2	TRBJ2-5	CASTPARGYQETQYF	TGTGCCAGCACCCCAGCCCGGGGATACCAAGAGACCCAGTACTTC
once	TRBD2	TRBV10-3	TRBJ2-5	CAISPSRLAVSETQYF	TGTGCCATCAGTCCTTCGAGACTAGCAGTCTCAGAGACCCAGTACTTC
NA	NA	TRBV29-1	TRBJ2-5	CSSHGSSQETQYF	TGCAGCTCTCACGGGTCCTCCCAAGAGACCCAGTACTTC
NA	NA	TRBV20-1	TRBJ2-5	CSAKKGSYQETQYF	TGCAGTGCTAAAAAGGGCAGTTACCAAGAGACCCAGTACTTC
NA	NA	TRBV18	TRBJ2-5	CASSLVDQETQYF	TGTGCCAGCTCCCTCGTGGACCAAGAGACCCAGTACTTC
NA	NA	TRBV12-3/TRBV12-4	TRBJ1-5	CASRDPRWRTQHF	TGTGCCAGCAGGGATCCTCGGTGGCGGACCCAGCATTTT
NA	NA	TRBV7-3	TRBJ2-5	CASSFPGEGGGETQYF	TGTGCCAGCAGCTTTCCCGGGGAAGGAGGTGGAGAGACCCAGTACTTC
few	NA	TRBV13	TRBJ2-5	CASSSPDVNEQYF	TGTGCCAGCAGCTCGCCGGACGTCAATGAGCAGTACTTC
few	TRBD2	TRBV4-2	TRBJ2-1	CASSQEIQAGEQFF	TGTGCCAGCAGCCAAGAGATTCAAGCGGGAGAGCAGTTCTTC